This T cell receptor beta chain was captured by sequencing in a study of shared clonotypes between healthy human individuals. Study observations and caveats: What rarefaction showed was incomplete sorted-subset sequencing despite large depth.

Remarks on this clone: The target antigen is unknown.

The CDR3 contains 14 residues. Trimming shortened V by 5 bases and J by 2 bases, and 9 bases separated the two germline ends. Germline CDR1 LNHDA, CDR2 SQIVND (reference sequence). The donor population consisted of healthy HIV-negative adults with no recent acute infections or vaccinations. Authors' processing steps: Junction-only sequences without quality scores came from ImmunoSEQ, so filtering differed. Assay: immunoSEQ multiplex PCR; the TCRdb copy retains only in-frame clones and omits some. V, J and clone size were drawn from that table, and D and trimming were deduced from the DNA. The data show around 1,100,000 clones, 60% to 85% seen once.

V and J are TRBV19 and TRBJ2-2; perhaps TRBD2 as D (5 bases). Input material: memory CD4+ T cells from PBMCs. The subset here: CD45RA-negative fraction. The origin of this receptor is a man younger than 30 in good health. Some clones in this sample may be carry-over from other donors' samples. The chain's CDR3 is CASSVGVNTGELFF. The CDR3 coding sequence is TGTGCCAGTAGTGTGGGAGTTAACACCGGGGAGCTGTTTTTT.